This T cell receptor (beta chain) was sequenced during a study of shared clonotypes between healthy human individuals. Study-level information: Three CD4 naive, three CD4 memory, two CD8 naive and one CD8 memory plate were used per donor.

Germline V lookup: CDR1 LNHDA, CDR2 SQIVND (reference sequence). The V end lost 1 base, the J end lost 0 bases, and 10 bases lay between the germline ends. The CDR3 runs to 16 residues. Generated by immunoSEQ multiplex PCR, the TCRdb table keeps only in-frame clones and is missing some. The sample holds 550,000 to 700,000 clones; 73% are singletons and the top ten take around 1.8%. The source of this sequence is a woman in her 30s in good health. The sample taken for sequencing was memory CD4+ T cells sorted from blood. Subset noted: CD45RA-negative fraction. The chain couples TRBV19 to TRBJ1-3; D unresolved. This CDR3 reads CASSIGEGFSGNTIYF. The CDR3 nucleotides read TGTGCCAGTAGTATAGGAGAAGGTTTCTCTGGAAACACCATATATTTT.